This T cell receptor (beta chain) stems from a study of blood T cell repertoires in COVID-19. Study information: COVID-19 samples from acute and convalescent phases originated in the United States, Italy and Spain. From T cells, B-cell-depleted T cells, or PBMCs came the material, which was cDNA or gDNA.

The length of the CDR3 is 13 residues. Germline lookup yields CDR1 WNHNN and CDR2 SYGVQD (reference sequence). V shed 5 bases and J shed 6 bases, with 11 bases lying between them. The authors' processing: Nucleated cell number was recorded as an estimate derived from reference gene primer amplification. Method: immunoSEQ multiplex PCR; TCRdb's copy keeps in-frame clones and lacks some. V and J calls and clone size are given by that table; D and trimming were obtained from the DNA. The table lists over 250,000 clones, over 65% of them singletons, with over 3% in the top ten. The table lists this clone with a few counts.

Material for sequencing was peripheral blood. This receptor was identified in a woman of 80 years or more with acute or convalescent COVID-19. This rearrangement joins TRBV10-1 to TRBJ2-1, with D possibly being TRBD2 (5 bases). The CDR3: CASSSLAGNEQFF. The CDR3 DNA reads TGCGCCAGCAGTAGCCTAGCCGGCAATGAGCAGTTCTTC.